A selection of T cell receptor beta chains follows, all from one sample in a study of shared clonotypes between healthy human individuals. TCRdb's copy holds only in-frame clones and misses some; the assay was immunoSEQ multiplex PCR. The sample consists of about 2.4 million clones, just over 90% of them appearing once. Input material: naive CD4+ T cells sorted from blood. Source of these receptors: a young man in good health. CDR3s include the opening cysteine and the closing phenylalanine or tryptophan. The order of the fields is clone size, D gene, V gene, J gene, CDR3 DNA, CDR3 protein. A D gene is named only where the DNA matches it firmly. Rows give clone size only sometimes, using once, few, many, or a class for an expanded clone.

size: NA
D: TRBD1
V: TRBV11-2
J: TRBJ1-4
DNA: TGTGCCAGCAGCTCGACAGGGGGCGGTGAAAAACTGTTTTTT
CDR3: CASSSTGGGEKLFF

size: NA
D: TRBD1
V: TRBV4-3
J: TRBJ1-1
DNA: TGCGCCAGCAGCCCCCGGACAGGGTTGGGTGAAGCTTTCTTT
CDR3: CASSPRTGLGEAFF

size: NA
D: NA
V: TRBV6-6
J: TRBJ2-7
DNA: TGTGCCAGCAGTTACATGCTTGCCGAGCAGTACTTC
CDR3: CASSYMLAEQYF

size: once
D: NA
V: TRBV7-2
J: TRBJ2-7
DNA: TGTGCCGGCAGCCGGGCCGGACAGAACTACGAGCAGTACTTC
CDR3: CAGSRAGQNYEQYF

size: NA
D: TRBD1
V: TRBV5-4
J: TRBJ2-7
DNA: TGTGCCAGCAGCTTGGGAGACAGGGTAGAAGGAGAGCAGTACTTC
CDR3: CASSLGDRVEGEQYF

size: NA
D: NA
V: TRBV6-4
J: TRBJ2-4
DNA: TGTGCCAGCCCCGGGACTCCTATCCTCCTAGCCAAAAACATTCAGTACTTC
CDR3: CASPGTPILLAKNIQYF

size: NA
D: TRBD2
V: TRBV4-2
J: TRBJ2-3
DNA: TGTGCCAGCAGCCAAGTGGTGGCGGGGGGGTCAGATACGCAGTATTTT
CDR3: CASSQVVAGGSDTQYF

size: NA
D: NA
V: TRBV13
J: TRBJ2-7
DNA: TGTGCCAGCAGCTTAGGCAGGCACCCCTACGAGCAGTACTTC
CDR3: CASSLGRHPYEQYF

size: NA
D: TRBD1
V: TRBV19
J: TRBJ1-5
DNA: TGTGCCAGTAGCTTACAGGGGAATCAGCCCCAGCATTTT
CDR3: CASSLQGNQPQHF

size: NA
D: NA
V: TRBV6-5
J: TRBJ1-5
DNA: TGTGCCAGCAGTGCCGGGAGAGCTCAGCCCCAGCATTTT
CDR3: CASSAGRAQPQHF

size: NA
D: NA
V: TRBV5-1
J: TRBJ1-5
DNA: TGCGCCAGCAGCTTGGGTGCTAACAATCAGCCCCAGCATTTT
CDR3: CASSLGANNQPQHF

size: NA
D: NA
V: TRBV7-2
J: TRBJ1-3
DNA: TGTGCCAGCAGCTTAGGAGGCTCTGGAAACACCATATATTTT
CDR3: CASSLGGSGNTIYF

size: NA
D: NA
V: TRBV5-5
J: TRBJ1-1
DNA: TGTGCCAGCAGCTGGTTATGGACAGTCAGGAACACTGAAGCTTTCTTT
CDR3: CASSWLWTVRNTEAFF

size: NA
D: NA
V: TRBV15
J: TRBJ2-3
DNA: TGTGCCACCAGCAGAGGGTCCCTCAGTGGGGATACGCAGTATTTT
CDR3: CATSRGSLSGDTQYF

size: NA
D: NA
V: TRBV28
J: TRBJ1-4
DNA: TGTGCCAGCAGTATCCGACGGGCAACTAATGAAAAACTGTTTTTT
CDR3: CASSIRRATNEKLFF

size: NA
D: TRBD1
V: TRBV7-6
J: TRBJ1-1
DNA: TGTGCCAGCAGCCAGACAGGGTCAACTGAAGCTTTCTTT
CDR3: CASSQTGSTEAFF

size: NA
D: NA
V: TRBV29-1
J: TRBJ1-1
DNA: TGCAGCGTTGCTGGCGGACTATTGGACGAGGGAGCTTTCTTT
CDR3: CSVAGGLLDEGAFF

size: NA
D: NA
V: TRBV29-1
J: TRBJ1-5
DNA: TGCAGCGTCGCCGCTGATAGCAATCAGCCCCAGCATTTT
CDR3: CSVAADSNQPQHF

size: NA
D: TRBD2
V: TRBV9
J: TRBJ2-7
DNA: TGTGCCAGCAGCGCGGGGACTACGGTATACGAGCAGTACTTC
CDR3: CASSAGTTVYEQYF

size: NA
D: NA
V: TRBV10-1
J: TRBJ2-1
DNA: TGCGCCAGCAGTCGGACTATCCCGAGCTCCTACAATGAGCAGTTCTTC
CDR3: CASSRTIPSSYNEQFF

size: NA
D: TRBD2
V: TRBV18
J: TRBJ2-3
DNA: TGTGCCAGCTCACCACTACCCACTAGCGGGGTGCACTTTGATACGCAGTATTTT
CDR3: CASSPLPTSGVHFDTQYF

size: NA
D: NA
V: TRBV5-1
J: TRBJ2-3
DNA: TGCGCCAGCAGCTTGGAACGTCTCACAGATACGCAGTATTTT
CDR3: CASSLERLTDTQYF

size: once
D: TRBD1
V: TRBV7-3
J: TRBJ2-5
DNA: TGTGCCAGCAGCTCAGACCCCAGGGGGCAAGAGACCCAGTACTTC
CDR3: CASSSDPRGQETQYF

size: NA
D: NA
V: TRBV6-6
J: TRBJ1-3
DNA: TGTGCCAGCAGTTTAACAGGGCCCTCTGGAAACACCATATATTTT
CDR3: CASSLTGPSGNTIYF

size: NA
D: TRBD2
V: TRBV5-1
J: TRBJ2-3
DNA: TGCGCCAGCAGCAACGGGACTAGCGGGAGGGATACGCAGTATTTT
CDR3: CASSNGTSGRDTQYF

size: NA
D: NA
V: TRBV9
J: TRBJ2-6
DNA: TGTGCCAGCAGCGCAATCGGGACGGCGAACGTCCTGACTTTC
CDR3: CASSAIGTANVLTF

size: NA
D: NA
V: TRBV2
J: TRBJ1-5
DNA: TGTGCCAGCAGTGCCGGACAGCTCGATCAGCCCCAGCATTTT
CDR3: CASSAGQLDQPQHF

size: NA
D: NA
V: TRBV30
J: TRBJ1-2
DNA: TGTGCCTGGAGTGTACGCCTTTCAGGGGACGGCTACACCTTC
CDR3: CAWSVRLSGDGYTF

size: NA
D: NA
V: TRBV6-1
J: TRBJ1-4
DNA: TGTGCCAGCAGTGAAGTAGGGGGGAAGGGTGAAAAACTGTTTTTT
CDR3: CASSEVGGKGEKLFF

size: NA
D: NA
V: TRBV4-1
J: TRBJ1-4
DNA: TGCGCCAGCAGCTCGAAACTACAGTCTAATGAAAAACTGTTTTTT
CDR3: CASSSKLQSNEKLFF

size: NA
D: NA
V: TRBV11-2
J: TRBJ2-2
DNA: TGTGCCAGCAGGCGAAACACAGGGTCCACCGGGGAGCTGTTTTTT
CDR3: CASRRNTGSTGELFF

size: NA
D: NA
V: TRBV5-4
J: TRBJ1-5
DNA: TGTGCCAGCAGCTTGGCCGGGACGGGGCAGCCCCAGCATTTT
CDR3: CASSLAGTGQPQHF

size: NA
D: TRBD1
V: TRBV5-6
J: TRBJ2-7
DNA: TGTGCCAGCAGAGGGACAGGGCGGTACGAGCAGTACTTC
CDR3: CASRGTGRYEQYF

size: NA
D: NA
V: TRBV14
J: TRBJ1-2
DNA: TGTGCCAGCAGCCAAGAACTAGGAAGAGCTAACTATGGCTACACCTTC
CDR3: CASSQELGRANYGYTF

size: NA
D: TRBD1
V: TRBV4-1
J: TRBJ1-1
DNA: TGCGCCAGCAGCCAAGGGTTGCTTAGACAGGGGACTGAAGCTTTCTTT
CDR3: CASSQGLLRQGTEAFF

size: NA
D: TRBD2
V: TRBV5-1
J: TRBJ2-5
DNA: TGCGCCAGCAGCTTGGCGGTACTAGCGGGAGAGACCCAGTACTTC
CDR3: CASSLAVLAGETQYF

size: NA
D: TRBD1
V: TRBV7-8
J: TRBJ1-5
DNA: TGTGCCAGCAGCTTCGGGACAGGGAATAAGTATAGCAATCAGCCCCAGCATTTT
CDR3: CASSFGTGNKYSNQPQHF

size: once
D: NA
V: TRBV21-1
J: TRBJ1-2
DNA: TGTGCCAGCAGCTATTATCGGACAGGAAGAGGCTACACCTTC
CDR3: CASSYYRTGRGYTF

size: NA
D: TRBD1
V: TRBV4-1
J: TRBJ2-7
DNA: TGCGCCAGCAGCCAATGGACTAAAGGGACAGGGGCCCACGAGCAGTACTTC
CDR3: CASSQWTKGTGAHEQYF

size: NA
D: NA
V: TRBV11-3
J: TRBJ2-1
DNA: TGTGCCAGCAGCTTGTCGGGGGTCGGCAATGAGCAGTTCTTC
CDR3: CASSLSGVGNEQFF

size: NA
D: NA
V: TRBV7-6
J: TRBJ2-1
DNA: TGTGCCAGCGCCCCGGGGACTTCCAACAATGAGCAGTTCTTC
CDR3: CASAPGTSNNEQFF

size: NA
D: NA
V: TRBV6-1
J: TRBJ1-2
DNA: TGTGCCAGCAGTGAGGTTACTAACTATGGCTACACCTTC
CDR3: CASSEVTNYGYTF

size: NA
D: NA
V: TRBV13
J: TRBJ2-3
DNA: TGTGCCAGCAGATTTAGCGGCACAGATACGCAGTATTTT
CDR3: CASRFSGTDTQYF

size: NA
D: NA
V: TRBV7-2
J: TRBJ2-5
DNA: TGTGCCAGCAGCTTAGCTGGCCCTAAAGAGACCCAGTACTTC
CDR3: CASSLAGPKETQYF

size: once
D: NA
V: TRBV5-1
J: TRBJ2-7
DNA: TGCGCCAGCAGCTTGGACGTACAGCCAAGCGAGCAGTACTTC
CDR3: CASSLDVQPSEQYF

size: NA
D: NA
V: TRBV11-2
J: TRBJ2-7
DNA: TGTGCCAGCAGCTTTAACTCCGAGCAGTACTTC
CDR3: CASSFNSEQYF

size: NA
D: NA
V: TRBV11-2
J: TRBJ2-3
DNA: TGTGCCAGCAGAAAGGACCCGCACGGGACAGATACGCAGTATTTT
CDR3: CASRKDPHGTDTQYF

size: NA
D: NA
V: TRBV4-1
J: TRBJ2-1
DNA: TGCGCCAGCAGCTCCCGAACAGGGCCCCGATACAATGAGCAGTTCTTC
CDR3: CASSSRTGPRYNEQFF

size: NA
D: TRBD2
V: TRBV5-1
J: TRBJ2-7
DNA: TGCGCCAGCAGCTGGACCGGGACTAGCGGGATCTACGAGCAGTACTTC
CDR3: CASSWTGTSGIYEQYF

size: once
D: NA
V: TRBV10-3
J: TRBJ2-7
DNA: TGTGCCATCAGTGTGCTGGCGGCCCCAAGCTACGAGCAGTACTTC
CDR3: CAISVLAAPSYEQYF

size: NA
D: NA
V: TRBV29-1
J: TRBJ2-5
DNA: TGCAGCGTAGCAGACCCAGAGACCCAGTACTTC
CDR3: CSVADPETQYF

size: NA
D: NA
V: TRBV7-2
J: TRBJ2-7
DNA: TGTGCCAGCAGCTTAACATTAGCGGCCTACGAGCAGTACTTC
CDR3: CASSLTLAAYEQYF

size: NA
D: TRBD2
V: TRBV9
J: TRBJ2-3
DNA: TGTGCCAGCAGCCCCGGGACTAGAACTAGCACAGATACGCAGTATTTT
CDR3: CASSPGTRTSTDTQYF